This T cell receptor (beta chain) was documented in a study of blood T cell repertoires in COVID-19. TCRdb keeps only in-frame clones here, not all; method: immunoSEQ multiplex PCR. The sample includes 100,000 to 150,000 clones, roughly 85% seen only once; the top ten take over 25%. The V and J ends lost 2 bases and 1 base respectively, with 11 bases between them. CDR1 SNHLY and CDR2 FYNNEI come from the germline V gene. The CDR3 spans 15 residues. The specimen was peripheral blood. V gene TRBV2 combines with J gene TRBJ1-1, with D perhaps matching TRBD1 (6 bases). The sequence came from a woman older than 75 with acute or convalescent COVID-19. CDR3 nucleotides: TGTGCCAGCAGTGAAAGAAGGGGGTGGAACACTGAAGCTTTCTTT. This translates into CASSERRGWNTEAFF.